This T cell receptor beta chain was recorded in a study of T cells after yellow fever vaccination. Whole-study context: Fractions containing few cells were prepared with SMART-Seq v4 Ultra Low Input.

TCRdb processed the 5' RACE reads anew with MiXCR; each CDR3 protein has one entry. This table has some 400,000 distinct CDR3 sequences, around 6.4% appearing once. The germline V gene has CDR1 SGHVS and CDR2 FQNEAQ. The CDR3 is 16 residues long. Unmatched junction bases numbered 15, after V lost 8 bases and J lost 3 bases. The V and J genes are TRBV7-8 and TRBJ2-5, with 7 bases fitting TRBD1. The input for sequencing was PBMCs, taken 5 days after the yellow fever booster vaccination. The source is a man aged 25 to 40 who received the YFV17D yellow fever vaccine. CDR3 amino acids: CASATRMGTVKETQYF. In DNA, the CDR3 is TGTGCCAGCGCCACCCGGATGGGGACAGTAAAAGAGACCCAGTACTTC.